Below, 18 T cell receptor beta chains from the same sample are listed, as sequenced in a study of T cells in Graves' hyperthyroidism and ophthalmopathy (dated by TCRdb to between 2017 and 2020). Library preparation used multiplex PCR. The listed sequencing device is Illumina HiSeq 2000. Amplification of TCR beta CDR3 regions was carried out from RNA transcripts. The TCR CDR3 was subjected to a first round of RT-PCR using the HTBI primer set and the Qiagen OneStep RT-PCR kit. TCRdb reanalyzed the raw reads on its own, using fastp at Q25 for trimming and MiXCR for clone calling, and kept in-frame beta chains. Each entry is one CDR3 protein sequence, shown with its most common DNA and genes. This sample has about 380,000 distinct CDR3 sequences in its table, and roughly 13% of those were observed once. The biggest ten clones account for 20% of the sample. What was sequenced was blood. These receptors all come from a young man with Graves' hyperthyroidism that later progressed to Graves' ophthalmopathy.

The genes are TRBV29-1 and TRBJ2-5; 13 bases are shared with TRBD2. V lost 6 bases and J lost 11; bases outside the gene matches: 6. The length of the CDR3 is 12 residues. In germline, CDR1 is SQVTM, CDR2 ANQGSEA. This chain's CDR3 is CSVAGLAGVQYF. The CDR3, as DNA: TGCAGCGTCGCTGGACTAGCGGGGGTTCAGTACTTC.

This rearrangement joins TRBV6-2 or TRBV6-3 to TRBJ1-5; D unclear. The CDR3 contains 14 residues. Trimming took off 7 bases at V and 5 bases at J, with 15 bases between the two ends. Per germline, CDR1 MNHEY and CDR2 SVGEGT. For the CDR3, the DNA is TGTGCCAGCACCGACAACCAAGGTGATCAGCCCCAGCATTTT. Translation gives CASTDNQGDQPQHF.

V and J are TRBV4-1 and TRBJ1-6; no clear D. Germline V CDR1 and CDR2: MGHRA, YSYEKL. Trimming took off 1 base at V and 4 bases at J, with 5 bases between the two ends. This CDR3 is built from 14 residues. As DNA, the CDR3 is TGCGCCAGCAGCCAAGTGCGGTATAATTCACCCCTCCACTTT. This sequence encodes CASSQVRYNSPLHF.

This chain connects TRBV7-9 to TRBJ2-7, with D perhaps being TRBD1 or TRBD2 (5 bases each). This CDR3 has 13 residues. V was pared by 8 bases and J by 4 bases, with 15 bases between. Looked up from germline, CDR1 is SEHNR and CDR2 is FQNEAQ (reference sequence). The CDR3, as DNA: TGTGCCAGCCCTGGCTGGGGGTCATACGAGCAGTACTTC. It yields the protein CASPGWGSYEQYF.

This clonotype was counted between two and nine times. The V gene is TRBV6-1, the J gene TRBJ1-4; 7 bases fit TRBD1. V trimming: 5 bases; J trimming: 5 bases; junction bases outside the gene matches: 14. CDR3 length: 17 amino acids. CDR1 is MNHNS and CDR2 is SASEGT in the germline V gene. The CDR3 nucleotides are TGTGCCAGCAGTTACGTACTGACAGGGAAGGGGAATGAAAAACTGTTTTTT. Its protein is CASSYVLTGKGNEKLFF.

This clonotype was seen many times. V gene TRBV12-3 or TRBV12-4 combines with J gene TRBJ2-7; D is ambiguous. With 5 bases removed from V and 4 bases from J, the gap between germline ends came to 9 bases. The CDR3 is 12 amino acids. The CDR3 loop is CASSTPSYEQYF. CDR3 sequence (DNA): TGTGCCAGCAGTACTCCGTCTTACGAGCAGTACTTC.

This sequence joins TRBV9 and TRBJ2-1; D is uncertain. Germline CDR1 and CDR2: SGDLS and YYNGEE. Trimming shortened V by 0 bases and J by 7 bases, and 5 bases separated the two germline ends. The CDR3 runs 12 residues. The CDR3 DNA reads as TGTGCCAGCAGCGTAGCTGCAAATGAGCAGTTCTTC. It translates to CASSVAANEQFF.

The CDR3 coding sequence is TGTGCCAGCAGTTACTCGATTCCCCGGGTCGGTGAGACCCAGTACTTC. It encodes CASSYSIPRVGETQYF. The genes are TRBV6-2 or TRBV6-3 and TRBJ2-5; the D is unclear. V lost 0 bases and J lost 5, with 16 bases in between. Germline V lookup: CDR1 MNHEY, CDR2 SVGEGT. The CDR3 extends over 16 amino acids.

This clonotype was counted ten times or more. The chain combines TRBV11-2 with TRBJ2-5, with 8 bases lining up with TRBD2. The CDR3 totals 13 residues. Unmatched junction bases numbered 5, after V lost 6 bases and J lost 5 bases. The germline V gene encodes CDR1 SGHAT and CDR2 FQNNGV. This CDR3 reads CASRSPGGETQYF. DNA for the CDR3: TGTGCCAGCAGGAGTCCGGGAGGGGAGACCCAGTACTTC.

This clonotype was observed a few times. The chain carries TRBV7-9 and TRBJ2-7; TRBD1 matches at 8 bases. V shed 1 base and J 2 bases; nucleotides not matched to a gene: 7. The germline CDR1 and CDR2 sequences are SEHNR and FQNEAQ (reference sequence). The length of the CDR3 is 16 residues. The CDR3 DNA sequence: TGTGCCAGCAGCTTAGGTGAGGACAGGGTTGCCTACGAGCAGTACTTC. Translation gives CASSLGEDRVAYEQYF. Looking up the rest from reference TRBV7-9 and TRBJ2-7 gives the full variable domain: DTGVSQNPRHKITKRGQNVTFRCDPISEHNRLYWYRQTLGQGPEFLTYFQNEAQLEKSRLLSDRFSAERPKGSFSTLEIQRTEQGDSAMYLCASSLGEDRVAYEQYFGPGTRLTVT.

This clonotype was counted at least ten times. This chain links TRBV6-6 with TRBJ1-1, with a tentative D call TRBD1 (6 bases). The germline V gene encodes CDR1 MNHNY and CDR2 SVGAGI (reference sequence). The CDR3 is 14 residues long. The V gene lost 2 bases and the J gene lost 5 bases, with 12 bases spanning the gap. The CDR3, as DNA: TGTGCCAGCAGTTACGAAAGGGGGGTGACTGAAGCTTTCTTT. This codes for CASSYERGVTEAFF.

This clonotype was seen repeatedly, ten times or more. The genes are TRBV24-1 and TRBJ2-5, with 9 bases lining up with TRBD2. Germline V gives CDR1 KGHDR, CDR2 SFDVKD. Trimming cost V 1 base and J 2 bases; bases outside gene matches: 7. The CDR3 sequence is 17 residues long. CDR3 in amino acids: CATSDFEASGTQETQYF. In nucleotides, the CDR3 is TGTGCCACCAGTGATTTCGAGGCTAGCGGGACACAAGAGACCCAGTACTTC.

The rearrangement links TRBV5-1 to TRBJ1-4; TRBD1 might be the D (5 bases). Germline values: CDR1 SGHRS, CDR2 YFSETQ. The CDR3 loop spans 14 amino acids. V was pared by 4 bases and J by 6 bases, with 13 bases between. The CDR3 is CASSLRAGDEKLFF. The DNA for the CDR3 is TGCGCCAGCAGCCTCAGGGCGGGGGATGAAAAACTGTTTTTT.

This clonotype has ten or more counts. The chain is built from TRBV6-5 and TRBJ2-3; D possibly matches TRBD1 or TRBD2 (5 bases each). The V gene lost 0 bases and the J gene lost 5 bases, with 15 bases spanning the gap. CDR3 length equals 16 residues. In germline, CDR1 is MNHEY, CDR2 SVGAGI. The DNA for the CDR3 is TGTGCCAGCAGTTACTCCCCGGGGCGGATGGAAGATACGCAGTATTTT. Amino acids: CASSYSPGRMEDTQYF.

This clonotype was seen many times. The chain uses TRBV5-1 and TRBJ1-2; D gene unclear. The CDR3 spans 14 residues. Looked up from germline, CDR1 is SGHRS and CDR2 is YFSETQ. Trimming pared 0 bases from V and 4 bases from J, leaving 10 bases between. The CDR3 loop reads CASSLAGSSYGYTF. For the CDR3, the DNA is TGCGCCAGCAGCTTGGCGGGCAGCAGCTATGGCTACACCTTC.

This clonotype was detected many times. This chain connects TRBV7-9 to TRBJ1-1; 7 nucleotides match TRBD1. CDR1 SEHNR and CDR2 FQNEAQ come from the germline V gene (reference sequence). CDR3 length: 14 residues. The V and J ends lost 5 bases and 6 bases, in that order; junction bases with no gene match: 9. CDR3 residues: CASSPWEGASEAFF. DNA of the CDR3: TGTGCCAGCAGCCCCTGGGAGGGGGCGTCTGAAGCTTTCTTT.

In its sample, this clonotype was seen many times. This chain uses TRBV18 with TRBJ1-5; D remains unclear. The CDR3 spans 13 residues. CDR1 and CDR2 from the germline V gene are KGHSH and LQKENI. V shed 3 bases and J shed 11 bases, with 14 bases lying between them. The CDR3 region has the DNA TGTGCCAGCTCACCTATTCGGGCCGTGGCCCAGCATTTT. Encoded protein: CASSPIRAVAQHF.

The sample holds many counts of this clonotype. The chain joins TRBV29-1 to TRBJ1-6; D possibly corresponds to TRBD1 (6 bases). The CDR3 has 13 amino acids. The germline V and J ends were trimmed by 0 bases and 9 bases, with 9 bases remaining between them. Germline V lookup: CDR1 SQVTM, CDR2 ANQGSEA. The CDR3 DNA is TGCAGCGTTGAAGATGCGGACAGTTCACCCCTCCACTTT. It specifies CSVEDADSSPLHF.